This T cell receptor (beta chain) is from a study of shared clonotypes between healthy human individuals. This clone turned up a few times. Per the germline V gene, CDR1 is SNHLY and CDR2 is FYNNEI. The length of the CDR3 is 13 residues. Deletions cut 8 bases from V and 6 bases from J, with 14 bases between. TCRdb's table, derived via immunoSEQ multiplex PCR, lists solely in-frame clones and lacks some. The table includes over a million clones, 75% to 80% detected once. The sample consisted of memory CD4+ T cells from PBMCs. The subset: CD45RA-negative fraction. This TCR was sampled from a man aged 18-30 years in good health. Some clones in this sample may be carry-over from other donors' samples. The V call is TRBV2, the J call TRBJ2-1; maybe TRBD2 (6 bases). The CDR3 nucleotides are TGTGCCAGCCGACGGGAGTCTGGCAATGAGCAGTTCTTC. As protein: CASRRESGNEQFF.